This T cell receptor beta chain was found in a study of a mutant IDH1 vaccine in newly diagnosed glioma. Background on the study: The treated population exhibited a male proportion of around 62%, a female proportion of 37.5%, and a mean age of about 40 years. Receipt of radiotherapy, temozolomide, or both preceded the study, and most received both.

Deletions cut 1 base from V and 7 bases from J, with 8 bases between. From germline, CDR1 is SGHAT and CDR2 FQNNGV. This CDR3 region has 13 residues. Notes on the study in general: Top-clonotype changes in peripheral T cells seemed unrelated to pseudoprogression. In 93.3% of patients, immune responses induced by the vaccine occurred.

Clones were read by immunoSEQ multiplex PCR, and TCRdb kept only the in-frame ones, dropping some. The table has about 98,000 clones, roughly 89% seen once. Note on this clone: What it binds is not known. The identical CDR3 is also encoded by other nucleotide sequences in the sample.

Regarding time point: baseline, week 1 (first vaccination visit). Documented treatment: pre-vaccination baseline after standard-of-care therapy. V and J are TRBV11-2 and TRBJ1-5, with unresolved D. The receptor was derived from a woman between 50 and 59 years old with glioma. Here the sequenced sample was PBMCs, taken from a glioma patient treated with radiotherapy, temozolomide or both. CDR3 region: CASSLGDRQPQHF. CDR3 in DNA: TGTGCCAGCAGCTTAGGAGATAGGCAGCCCCAGCATTTT.